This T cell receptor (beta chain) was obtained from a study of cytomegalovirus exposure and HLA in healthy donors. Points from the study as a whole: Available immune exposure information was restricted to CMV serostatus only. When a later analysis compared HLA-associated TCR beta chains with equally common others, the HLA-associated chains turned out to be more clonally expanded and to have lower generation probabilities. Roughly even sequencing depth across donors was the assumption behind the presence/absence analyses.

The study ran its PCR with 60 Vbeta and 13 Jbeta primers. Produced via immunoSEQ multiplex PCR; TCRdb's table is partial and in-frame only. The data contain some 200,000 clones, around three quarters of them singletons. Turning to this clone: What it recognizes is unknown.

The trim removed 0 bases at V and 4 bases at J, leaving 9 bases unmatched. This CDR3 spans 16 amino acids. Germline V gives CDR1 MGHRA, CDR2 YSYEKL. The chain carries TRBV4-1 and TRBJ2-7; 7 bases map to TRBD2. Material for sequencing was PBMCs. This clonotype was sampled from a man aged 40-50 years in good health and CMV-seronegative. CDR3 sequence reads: CASSQEFERDLYEQYF. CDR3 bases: TGCGCCAGCAGCCAAGAATTTGAGCGGGACCTTTACGAGCAGTACTTC.